This T cell receptor beta chain was identified in a study of T cell repertoires in cytomegalovirus infection. Study details: Public TCR beta signatures indicated both CMV infection and matching HLA type.

This clonotype was counted between two and nine times. What it recognizes is unknown. General observations from the study: Of the TCR beta families, the public ones yielded a cumulative frequency that identified carriers of CMV plus the relevant HLA.

TCRdb re-called the reads through MiXCR, storing one row per CDR3 protein. Seen here are approximately 390,000 distinct CDR3 sequences, roughly 36% observed once, and the top ten hold about 14%. The CDR3 runs 14 residues. Per the germline V gene, CDR1 is DFQATT and CDR2 is SNEGSKA (reference sequence). Trimming cost V 1 base and J 1 base, with 8 bases left between them. V usage is TRBV20-1 and J usage is TRBJ2-1; D is uncertain. This sequence originates from a human donor in good health (CMV status not recorded). Some clones in this sample may be carry-over from other donors' samples. Sample: cultured PBMCs, taken from culture after CMV antigen stimulation. CDR3 residues: CSARVAASYNEQFF. DNA for the CDR3: TGCAGTGCTAGAGTAGCTGCTTCCTACAATGAGCAGTTCTTC.